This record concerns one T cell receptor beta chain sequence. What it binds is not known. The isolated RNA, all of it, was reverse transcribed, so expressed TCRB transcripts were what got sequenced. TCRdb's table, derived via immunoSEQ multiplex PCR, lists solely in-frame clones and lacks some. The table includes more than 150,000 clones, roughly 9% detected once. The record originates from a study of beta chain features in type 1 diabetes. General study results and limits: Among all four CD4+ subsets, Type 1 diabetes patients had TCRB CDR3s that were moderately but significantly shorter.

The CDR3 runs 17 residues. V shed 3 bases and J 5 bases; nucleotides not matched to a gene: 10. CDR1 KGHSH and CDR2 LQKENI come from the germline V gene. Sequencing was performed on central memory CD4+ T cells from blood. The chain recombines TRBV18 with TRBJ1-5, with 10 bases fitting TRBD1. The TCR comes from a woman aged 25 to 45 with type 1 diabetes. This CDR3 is CASSPVSGTGEDQPQHF. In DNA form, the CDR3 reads TGTGCCAGCTCACCCGTTAGTGGGACAGGGGAGGATCAGCCCCAGCATTTT.